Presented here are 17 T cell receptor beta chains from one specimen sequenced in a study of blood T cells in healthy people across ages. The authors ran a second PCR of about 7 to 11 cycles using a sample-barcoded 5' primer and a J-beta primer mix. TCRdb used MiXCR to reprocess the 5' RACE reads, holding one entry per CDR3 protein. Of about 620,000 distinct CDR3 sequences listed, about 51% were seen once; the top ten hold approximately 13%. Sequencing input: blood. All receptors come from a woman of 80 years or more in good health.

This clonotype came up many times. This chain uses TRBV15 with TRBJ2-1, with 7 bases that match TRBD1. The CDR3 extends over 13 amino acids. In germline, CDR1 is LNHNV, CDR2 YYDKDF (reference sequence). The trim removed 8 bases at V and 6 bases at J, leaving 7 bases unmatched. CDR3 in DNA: TGTGCCACCCTACAGGGGATGTCCAATGAGCAGTTCTTC. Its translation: CATLQGMSNEQFF.

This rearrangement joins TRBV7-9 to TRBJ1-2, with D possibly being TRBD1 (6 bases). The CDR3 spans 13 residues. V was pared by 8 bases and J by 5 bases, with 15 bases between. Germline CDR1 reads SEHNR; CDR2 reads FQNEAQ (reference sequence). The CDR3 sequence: CASSQGSWYGYTF. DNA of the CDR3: TGTGCCAGCTCACAGGGTTCTTGGTATGGCTACACCTTC.

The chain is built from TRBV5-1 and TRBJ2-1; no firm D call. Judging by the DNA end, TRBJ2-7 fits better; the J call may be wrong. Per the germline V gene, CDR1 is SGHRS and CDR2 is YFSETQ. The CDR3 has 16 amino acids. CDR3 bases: TGCGCCAGCAGCTTTTCGGGTATCCTCTCCTACAATGAGCAGTACTTC. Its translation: CASSFSGILSYNEQYF.

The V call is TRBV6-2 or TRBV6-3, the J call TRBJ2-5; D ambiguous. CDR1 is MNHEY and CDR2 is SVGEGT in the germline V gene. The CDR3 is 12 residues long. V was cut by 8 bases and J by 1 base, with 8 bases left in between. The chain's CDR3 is CASHLPQETQYF. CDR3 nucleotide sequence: TGTGCCAGCCATCTTCCCCAAGAGACCCAGTACTTC.

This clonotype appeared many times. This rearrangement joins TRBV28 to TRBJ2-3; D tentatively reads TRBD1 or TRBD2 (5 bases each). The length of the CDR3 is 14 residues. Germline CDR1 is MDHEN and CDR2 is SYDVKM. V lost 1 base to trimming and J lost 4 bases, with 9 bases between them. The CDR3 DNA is TGTGCCAGCAGTTTATTACTAGGGGCAGATACGCAGTATTTT. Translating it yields CASSLLLGADTQYF.

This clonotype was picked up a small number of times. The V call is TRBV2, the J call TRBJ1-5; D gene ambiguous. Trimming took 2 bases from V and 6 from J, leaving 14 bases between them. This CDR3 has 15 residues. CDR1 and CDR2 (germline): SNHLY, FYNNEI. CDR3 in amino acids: CASSEWVSEGQPQHF. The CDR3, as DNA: TGTGCCAGCAGTGAATGGGTCTCTGAGGGTCAGCCCCAGCATTTT.

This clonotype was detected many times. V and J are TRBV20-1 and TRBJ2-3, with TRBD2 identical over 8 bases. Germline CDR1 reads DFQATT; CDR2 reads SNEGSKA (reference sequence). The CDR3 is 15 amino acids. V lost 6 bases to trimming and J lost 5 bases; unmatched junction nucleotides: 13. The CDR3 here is CSAERAGAGVDTQYF. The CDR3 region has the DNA TGCAGTGCCGAGCGAGCGGGAGCCGGGGTAGATACGCAGTATTTT.

The CDR3 spells CASSGRDRGGYGYTF. DNA for the CDR3: TGTGCCAGCAGCGGCCGGGACAGAGGGGGCTATGGCTACACCTTC. This chain links TRBV9 with TRBJ1-2; 7 nucleotides match TRBD1. The J segment lost 4 bases and the V segment lost 3 bases, leaving 9 bases of the junction unmatched. CDR3 length equals 15 residues. Per the germline V gene, CDR1 is SGDLS and CDR2 is YYNGEE.

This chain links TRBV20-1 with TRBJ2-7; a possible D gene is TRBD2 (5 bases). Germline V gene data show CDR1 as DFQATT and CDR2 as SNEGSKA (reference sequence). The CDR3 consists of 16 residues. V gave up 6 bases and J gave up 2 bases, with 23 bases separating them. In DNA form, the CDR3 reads TGCAGTGCCGGAAAACCCCTGGGAGCTCAAGCCTACGAGCAGTACTTC. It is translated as CSAGKPLGAQAYEQYF.

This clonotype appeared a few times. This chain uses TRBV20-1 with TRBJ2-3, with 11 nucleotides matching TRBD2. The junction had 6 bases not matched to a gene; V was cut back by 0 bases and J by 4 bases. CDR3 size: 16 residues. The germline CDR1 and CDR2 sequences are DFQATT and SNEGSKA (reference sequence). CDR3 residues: CSARDGSGGVSDTQYF. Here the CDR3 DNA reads TGCAGTGCTAGAGATGGTAGCGGGGGGGTCTCAGATACGCAGTATTTT.

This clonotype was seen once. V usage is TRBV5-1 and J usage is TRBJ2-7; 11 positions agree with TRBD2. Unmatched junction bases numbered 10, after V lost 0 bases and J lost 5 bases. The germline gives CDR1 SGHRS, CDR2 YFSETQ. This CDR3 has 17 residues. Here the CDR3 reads CASSLGTTSGRGNEQYF. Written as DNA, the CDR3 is TGCGCCAGCAGCTTGGGAACCACTAGCGGGAGAGGCAACGAGCAGTACTTC.

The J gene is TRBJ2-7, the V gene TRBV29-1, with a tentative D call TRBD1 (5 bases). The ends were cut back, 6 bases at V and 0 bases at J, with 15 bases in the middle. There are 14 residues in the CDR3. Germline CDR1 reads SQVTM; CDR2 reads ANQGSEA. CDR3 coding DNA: TGCAGCGTGGCCGCAGGGCTCAGCTCCTACGAGCAGTACTTC. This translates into CSVAAGLSSYEQYF.

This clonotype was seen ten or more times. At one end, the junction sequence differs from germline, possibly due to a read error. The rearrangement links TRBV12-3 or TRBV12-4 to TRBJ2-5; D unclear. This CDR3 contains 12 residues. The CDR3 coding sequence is TGTGCCAGCAGCTTAGATCAAGAGACCCAGTACTTC. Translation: CASSLDQETQYF.

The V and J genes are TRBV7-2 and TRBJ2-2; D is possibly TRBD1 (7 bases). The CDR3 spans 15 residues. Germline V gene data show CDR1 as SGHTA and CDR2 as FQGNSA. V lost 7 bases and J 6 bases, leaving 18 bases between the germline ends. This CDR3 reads CASILLRRGPGELFF. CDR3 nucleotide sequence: TGTGCCAGCATCCTACTCCGGAGGGGGCCCGGGGAGCTGTTTTTT.

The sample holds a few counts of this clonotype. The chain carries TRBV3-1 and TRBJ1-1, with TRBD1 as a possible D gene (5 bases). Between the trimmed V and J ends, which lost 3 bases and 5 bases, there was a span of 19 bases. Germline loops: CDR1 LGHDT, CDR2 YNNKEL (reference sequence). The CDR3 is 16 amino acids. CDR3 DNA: TGTGCCAGCAGCCAGGCAGGACACTCCCTGGGGACTGAAGCTTTCTTT. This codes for CASSQAGHSLGTEAFF.

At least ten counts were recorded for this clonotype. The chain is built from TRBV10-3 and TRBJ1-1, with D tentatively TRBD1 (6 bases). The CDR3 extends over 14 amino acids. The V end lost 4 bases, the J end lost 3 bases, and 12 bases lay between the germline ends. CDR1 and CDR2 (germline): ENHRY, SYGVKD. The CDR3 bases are TGTGCCATCAGTGTAGATAGGACAGACACTGAAGCTTTCTTT. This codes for CAISVDRTDTEAFF.

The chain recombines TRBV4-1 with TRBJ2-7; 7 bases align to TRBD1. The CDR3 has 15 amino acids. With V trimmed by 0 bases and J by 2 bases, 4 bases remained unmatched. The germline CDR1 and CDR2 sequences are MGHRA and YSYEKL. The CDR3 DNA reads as TGCGCCAGCAGCCAAGACCCGGGACAGACCTACGAGCAGTACTTC. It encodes CASSQDPGQTYEQYF.